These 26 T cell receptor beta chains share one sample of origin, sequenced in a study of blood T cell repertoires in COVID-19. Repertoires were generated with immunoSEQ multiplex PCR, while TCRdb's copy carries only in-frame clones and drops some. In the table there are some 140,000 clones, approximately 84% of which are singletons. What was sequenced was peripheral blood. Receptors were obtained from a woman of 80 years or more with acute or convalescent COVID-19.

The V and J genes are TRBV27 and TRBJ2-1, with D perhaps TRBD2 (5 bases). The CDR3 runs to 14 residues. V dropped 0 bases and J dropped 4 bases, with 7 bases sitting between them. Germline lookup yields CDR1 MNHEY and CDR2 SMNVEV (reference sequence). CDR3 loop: CASSLSLAYNEQFF. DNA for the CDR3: TGTGCCAGCAGTTTATCCCTAGCTTACAATGAGCAGTTCTTC.

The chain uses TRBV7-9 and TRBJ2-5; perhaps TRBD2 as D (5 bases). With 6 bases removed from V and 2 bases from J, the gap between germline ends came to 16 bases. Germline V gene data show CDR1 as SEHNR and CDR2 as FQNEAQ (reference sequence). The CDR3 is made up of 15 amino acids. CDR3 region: CASSPTGRLQETQYF. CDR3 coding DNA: TGTGCCAGCAGTCCGACGGGGAGACTTCAAGAGACCCAGTACTTC.

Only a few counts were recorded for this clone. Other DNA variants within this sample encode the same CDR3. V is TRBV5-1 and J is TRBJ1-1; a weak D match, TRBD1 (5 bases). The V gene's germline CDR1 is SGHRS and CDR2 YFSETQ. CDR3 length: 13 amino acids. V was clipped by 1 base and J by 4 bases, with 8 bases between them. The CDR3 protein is CASSLRGGTEAFF. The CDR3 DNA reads TGCGCCAGCAGCTTGCGCGGGGGCACTGAAGCTTTCTTT.

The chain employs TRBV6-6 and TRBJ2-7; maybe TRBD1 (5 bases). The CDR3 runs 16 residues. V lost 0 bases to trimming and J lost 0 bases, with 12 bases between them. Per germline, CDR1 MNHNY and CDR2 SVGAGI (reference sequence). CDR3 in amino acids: CASSYSATASSYEQYF. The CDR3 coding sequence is TGTGCCAGCAGTTACTCGGCGACAGCGAGCTCCTACGAGCAGTACTTC.

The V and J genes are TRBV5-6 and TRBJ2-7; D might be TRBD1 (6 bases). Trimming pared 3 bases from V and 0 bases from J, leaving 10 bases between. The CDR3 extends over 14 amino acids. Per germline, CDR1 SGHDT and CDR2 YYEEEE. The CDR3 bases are TGTGCCAGCAGCTCCCAGGGGATCTCCTACGAGCAGTACTTC. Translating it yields CASSSQGISYEQYF.

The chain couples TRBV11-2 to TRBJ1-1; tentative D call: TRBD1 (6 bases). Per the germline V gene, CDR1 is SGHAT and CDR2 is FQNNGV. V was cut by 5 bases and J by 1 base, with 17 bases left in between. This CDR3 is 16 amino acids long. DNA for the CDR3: TGTGCCAGCAGCCCCCTCGGGGGGGCCTGGAACACTGAAGCTTTCTTT. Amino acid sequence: CASSPLGGAWNTEAFF.

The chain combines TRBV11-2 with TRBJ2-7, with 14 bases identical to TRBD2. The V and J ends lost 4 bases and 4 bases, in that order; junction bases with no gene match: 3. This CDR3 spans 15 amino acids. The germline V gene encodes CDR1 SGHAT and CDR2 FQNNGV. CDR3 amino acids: CASSSGLAGVYEQYF. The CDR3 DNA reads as TGTGCCAGCAGCTCGGGACTAGCGGGAGTGTACGAGCAGTACTTC.

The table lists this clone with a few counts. The CDR3 here is CASSSQGQGNLGYTF. DNA for the CDR3: TGCGCCAGCAGCTCACAGGGACAGGGGAATCTTGGCTACACCTTC. The chain links TRBV5-1 to TRBJ1-2; 10 bases fit TRBD1. Germline CDR1 is SGHRS and CDR2 is YFSETQ. This CDR3 spans 15 amino acids. With 3 bases clipped from V and 7 bases from J, the junction kept 9 bases outside the gene matches.

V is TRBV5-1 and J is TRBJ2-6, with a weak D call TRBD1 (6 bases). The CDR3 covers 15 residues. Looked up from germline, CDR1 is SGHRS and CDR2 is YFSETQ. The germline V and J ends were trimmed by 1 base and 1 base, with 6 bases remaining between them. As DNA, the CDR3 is TGCGCCAGCAGCTTGACAGGGTCTGGGGCCAACGTCCTGACTTTC. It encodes CASSLTGSGANVLTF.

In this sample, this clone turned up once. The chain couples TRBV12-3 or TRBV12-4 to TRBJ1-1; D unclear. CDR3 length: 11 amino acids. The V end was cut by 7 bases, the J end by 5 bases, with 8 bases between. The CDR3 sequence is CASTPGTEAFF. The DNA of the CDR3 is TGTGCCAGCACCCCGGGGACTGAAGCTTTCTTT.

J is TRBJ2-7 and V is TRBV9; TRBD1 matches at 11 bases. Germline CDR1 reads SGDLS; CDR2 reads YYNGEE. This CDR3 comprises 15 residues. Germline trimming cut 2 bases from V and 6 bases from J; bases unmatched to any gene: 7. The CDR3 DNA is TGTGCCAGCAGCGTCCACGGGACAGGGGGTATCGAGCAGTACTTC. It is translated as CASSVHGTGGIEQYF.

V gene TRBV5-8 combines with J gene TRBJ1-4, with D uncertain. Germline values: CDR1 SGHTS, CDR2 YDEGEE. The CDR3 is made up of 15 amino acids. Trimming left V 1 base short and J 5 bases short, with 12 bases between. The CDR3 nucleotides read TGTGCCAGCAGCTTGATGGGTCAGGAAAATGAAAAACTGTTTTTT. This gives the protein CASSLMGQENEKLFF.

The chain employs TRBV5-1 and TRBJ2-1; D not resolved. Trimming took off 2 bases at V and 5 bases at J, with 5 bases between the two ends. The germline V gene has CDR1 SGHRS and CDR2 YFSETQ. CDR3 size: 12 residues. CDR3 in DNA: TGCGCCAGCAGCTTATATAACAATGAGCAGTTCTTC. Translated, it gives CASSLYNNEQFF.

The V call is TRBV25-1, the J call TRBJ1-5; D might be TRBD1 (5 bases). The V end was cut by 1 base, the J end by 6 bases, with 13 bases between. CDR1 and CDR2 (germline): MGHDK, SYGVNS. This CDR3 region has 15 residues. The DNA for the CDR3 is TGTGCCAGCAGTGAATTTGGGGGGTCGGGTCAGCCCCAGCATTTT. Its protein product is CASSEFGGSGQPQHF.

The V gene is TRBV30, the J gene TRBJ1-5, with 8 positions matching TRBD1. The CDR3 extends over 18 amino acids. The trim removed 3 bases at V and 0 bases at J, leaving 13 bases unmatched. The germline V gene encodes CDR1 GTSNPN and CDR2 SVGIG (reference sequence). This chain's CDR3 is CAWSADRATSYSNQPQHF. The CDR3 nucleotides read TGTGCCTGGAGCGCGGACAGGGCCACAAGCTATAGCAATCAGCCCCAGCATTTT.

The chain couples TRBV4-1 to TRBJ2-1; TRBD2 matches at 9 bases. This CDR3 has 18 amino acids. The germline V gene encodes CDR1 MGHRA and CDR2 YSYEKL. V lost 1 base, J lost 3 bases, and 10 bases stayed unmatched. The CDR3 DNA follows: TGCGCCAGCAGCCAAGGTTGGCAGCGGGGGGCCCTCTACAATGAGCAGTTCTTC. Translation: CASSQGWQRGALYNEQFF.

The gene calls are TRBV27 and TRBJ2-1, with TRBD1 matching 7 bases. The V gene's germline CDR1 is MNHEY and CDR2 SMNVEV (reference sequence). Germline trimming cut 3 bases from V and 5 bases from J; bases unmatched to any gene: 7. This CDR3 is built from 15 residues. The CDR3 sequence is CASSFRDRAHNEQFF. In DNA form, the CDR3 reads TGTGCCAGCAGTTTTAGAGACAGGGCCCACAATGAGCAGTTCTTC.

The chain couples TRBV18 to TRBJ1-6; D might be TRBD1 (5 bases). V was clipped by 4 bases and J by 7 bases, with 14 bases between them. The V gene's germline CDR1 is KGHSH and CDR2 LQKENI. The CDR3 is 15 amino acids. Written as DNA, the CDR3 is TGTGCCAGCTCACGGGAGGCAGGGAGGAATTCACCCCTCCACTTT. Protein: CASSREAGRNSPLHF.

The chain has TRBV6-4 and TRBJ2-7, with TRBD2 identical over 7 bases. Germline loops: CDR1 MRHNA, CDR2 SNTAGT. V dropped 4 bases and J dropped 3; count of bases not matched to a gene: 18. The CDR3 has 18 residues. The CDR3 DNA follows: TGTGCCAGCAGTGCTGGGGCCCTTTCCGGGGGGTGGATCTACGAGCAGTACTTC. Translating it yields CASSAGALSGGWIYEQYF.

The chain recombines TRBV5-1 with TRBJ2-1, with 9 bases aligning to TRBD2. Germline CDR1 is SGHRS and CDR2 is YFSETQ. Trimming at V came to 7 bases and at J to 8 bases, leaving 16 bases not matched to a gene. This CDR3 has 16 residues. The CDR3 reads CASGPQGGRAIYEQFF. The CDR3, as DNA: TGCGCCAGCGGACCCCAGGGCGGGAGGGCCATTTATGAGCAGTTCTTC.

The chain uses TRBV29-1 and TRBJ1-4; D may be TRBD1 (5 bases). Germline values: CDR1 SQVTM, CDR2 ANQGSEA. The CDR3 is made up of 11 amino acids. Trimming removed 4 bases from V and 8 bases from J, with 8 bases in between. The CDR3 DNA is TGCAGCGTTGCCAGGGCAGAAAAACTGTTTTTT. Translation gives CSVARAEKLFF. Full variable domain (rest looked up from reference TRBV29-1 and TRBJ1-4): SAVISQKPSRDICQRGTSLTIQCQVDSQVTMMFWYRQQPGQSLTLIATANQGSEATYESGFVIDKFPISRPNLTFSTLTVSNMSPEDSSIYLCSVARAEKLFFGSGTQLSVL.

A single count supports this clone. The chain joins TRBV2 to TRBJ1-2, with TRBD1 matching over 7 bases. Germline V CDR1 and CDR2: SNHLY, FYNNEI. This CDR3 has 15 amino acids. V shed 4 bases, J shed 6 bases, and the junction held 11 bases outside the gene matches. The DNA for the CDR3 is TGTGCCAGCAGTGTTCGACAGGGCCGGGGGCATGGCTACACCTTC. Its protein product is CASSVRQGRGHGYTF.

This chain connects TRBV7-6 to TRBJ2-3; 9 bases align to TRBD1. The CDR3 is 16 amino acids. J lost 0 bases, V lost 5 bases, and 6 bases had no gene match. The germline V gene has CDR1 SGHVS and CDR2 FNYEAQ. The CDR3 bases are TGTGCCAGCAGCCAGGACAGGGGCGCAAGCACAGATACGCAGTATTTT. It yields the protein CASSQDRGASTDTQYF.

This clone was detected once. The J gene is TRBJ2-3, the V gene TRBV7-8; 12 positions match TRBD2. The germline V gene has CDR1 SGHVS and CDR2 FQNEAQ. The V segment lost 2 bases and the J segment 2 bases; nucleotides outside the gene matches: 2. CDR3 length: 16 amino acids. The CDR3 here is CASSLWTSGDTDTQYF. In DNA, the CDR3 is TGTGCCAGCAGCTTATGGACTAGCGGGGACACAGATACGCAGTATTTT.

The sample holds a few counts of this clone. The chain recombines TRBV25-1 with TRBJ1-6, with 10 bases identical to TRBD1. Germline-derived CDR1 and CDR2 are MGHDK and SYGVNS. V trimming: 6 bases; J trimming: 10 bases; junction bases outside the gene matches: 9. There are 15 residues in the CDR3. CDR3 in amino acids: CASREATGGRSPLHF. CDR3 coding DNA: TGTGCCAGCAGGGAAGCGACAGGGGGCAGGTCACCCCTCCACTTT.

Here the CDR3 DNA reads TGTGCCAGCAGCCAATCCGGGACTAGCACCGAGACCCAGTACTTC. This codes for CASSQSGTSTETQYF. The V call is TRBV6-5, the J call TRBJ2-5, with 9 bases fitting TRBD2. The germline V gene encodes CDR1 MNHEY and CDR2 SVGAGI. This CDR3 region has 15 residues. With 6 bases clipped from V and 5 bases from J, the junction kept 10 bases outside the gene matches.